These 7 T cell receptor beta chains share one sample of origin, sequenced in a study of blood T cell repertoires in COVID-19. Libraries were prepared by immunoSEQ multiplex PCR; TCRdb keeps only in-frame clonotypes and omits some of them. The table lists approximately 400,000 clones, about 80% of them singletons. The sample taken for sequencing was peripheral blood. Receptors originate from a human donor with acute or convalescent COVID-19. The donor label of this sample is uncertain.

This clone has a handful of counts. This rearrangement joins TRBV6-6 to TRBJ2-2; a weak D match, TRBD2 (5 bases). The V gene's germline CDR1 is MNHNY and CDR2 SVGAGI (reference sequence). This CDR3 region has 12 residues. The CDR3 loop is CEVRGNTGELFF. The CDR3 DNA is TGTGAAGTCCGGGGGAACACCGGGGAGCTGTTTTTT.

The rearrangement joins TRBV5-7 to TRBJ2-1, with 7 bases fitting TRBD1. TRBV5-7 is labeled an ORF, and its function is uncertain. CDR3 length: 13 amino acids. Trimming took 3 bases from V and 6 from J; bases not matched to a gene: 3. Written as DNA, the CDR3 is TGTGCCAGCAGCTCAGGGGGTTCCAATGAGCAGTTCTTC. As protein: CASSSGGSNEQFF.

The chain has TRBV5-8 and TRBJ1-1; TRBD1 aligns across 10 bases. Unmatched junction bases numbered 10, after V lost 0 bases and J lost 5 bases. CDR1 and CDR2 (germline): SGHTS, YDEGEE. The CDR3 runs to 17 residues. As DNA, the CDR3 is TGTGCCAGCAGCTTGGGACAGGGGGCGAAGAGGAATACTGAAGCTTTCTTT. It yields the protein CASSLGQGAKRNTEAFF.

This clone was seen more than once but under ten times. The V gene is TRBV7-8, the J gene TRBJ2-2, with D possibly being TRBD2 (6 bases). Germline V gene data show CDR1 as SGHVS and CDR2 as FQNEAQ. Trimming cost V 2 bases and J 5 bases, with 9 bases left between them. CDR3 length equals 14 residues. This CDR3 reads CASSLTSWTGELFF. CDR3 DNA: TGTGCCAGCAGCTTAACTAGCTGGACCGGGGAGCTGTTTTTT.

The J gene is TRBJ1-1, the V gene TRBV2; tentatively, D is TRBD1 (5 bases). CDR1 SNHLY and CDR2 FYNNEI come from the germline V gene. V was clipped by 6 bases and J by 2 bases, with 16 bases between them. The CDR3 runs 15 residues. CDR3 loop: CASRPYGTPNTEAFF. The CDR3 DNA is TGTGCCAGCAGACCTTACGGGACTCCTAACACTGAAGCTTTCTTT.

The rearrangement joins TRBV30 to TRBJ1-2; TRBD1 agrees at 7 bases. J was trimmed by 10 bases and V by 1 base; bases with no gene match: 12. CDR1 and CDR2 (germline): GTSNPN, SVGIG (reference sequence). This CDR3 is 14 amino acids long. The chain's CDR3 is CAWSETYRGGIYTF. CDR3 nucleotide sequence: TGTGCCTGGAGTGAAACATACAGGGGTGGGATCTACACCTTC.

The genes are TRBV27 and TRBJ1-1; 10 nucleotides line up with TRBD1. The CDR3 length is 15 residues. Trimming at V came to 6 bases and at J to 5 bases, leaving 9 bases not matched to a gene. Germline V gene lookup returns CDR1 MNHEY and CDR2 SMNVEV (reference sequence). CDR3 sequence: CASRRWGQGRTEAFF. The DNA of the CDR3 is TGTGCCAGCAGACGCTGGGGACAGGGGAGAACTGAAGCTTTCTTT.